The 20 T cell receptor beta chains given below trace back to one sample, sequenced in a study of blood T cell repertoires in COVID-19 (dated by TCRdb to 2020 to 2021). The library came from the immunoSEQ multiplex PCR assay. The immuneACCESS repertoire file appears here via TCRdb, limited to in-frame rearrangements. These files lack a portion of the clones; in checked studies, under half of the deficit traces to unresolved V genes, and the cause of the others is not known. The table for this sample lists roughly 190,000 clones; 82% of them were counted only once. Approximately 7.8% of the sample is held by the ten biggest clonotypes. The sample comprised peripheral blood. The receptors stem from a woman aged 60 to 75 with COVID-19, enrolled during active disease.

This clone was seen once. The V and J genes are TRBV7-2 and TRBJ1-6, with 9 bases that match TRBD1. CDR1 and CDR2 from the germline V gene are SGHTA and FQGNSA. Trimming took 1 base from V and 6 from J; bases not matched to a gene: 7. The CDR3 runs 17 residues. CDR3 protein: CASSLDGTGLGNSPLHF. The CDR3 nucleotides are TGTGCCAGCAGCTTAGATGGGACAGGGCTGGGTAATTCACCCCTCCACTTT. The variable domain in full, completed from reference TRBV7-2 and TRBJ1-6, reads GAGVSQSPSNKVTEKGKDVELRCDPISGHTALYWYRQSLGQGLEFLIYFQGNSAPDKSGLPSDRFSAERTGGSVSTLTIQRTQQEDSAVYLCASSLDGTGLGNSPLHFGNGTRLTVT.

The rearrangement links TRBV9 to TRBJ2-2, with 7 bases matching TRBD2. Per germline, CDR1 SGDLS and CDR2 YYNGEE. V lost 1 base to trimming and J lost 5 bases; unmatched junction nucleotides: 8. The CDR3 consists of 16 residues. The CDR3 nucleotides read TGTGCCAGCAGCGTAACCCCGGGGGGAGGAACCGGGGAGCTGTTTTTT. Translated, it gives CASSVTPGGGTGELFF.

This clone was recorded at least ten times. The chain joins TRBV28 to TRBJ2-7; 7 bases fit TRBD2. After removal of 11 bases from V and 0 bases from J, the junction contained 7 bases not matched to a gene. Per germline, CDR1 MDHEN and CDR2 SYDVKM. The CDR3 has 13 residues. Written as DNA, the CDR3 is TGTGCCGAACCGGGACTAAGCTCCTACGAGCAGTACTTC. As protein: CAEPGLSSYEQYF.

The chain uses TRBV24-1 and TRBJ2-5; a weak D match, TRBD2 (7 bases). The germline gives CDR1 KGHDR, CDR2 SFDVKD. The CDR3 is 13 residues long. Deletions cut 10 bases from V and 3 bases from J, with 14 bases between. The DNA for the CDR3 is TGTGCCACTAGGGGGGCGGGAGAAGAGACCCAGTACTTC. Its protein product is CATRGAGEETQYF.

This chain links TRBV5-6 with TRBJ2-7, with unresolved D. Germline V lookup: CDR1 SGHDT, CDR2 YYEEEE. V lost 2 bases to trimming and J lost 3 bases, with 9 bases between them. The CDR3 length is 13 residues. The CDR3 DNA reads TGTGCCAGCAGCTTAAACTCTATCTACGAGCAGTACGTC. It yields the protein CASSLNSIYEQYV.

This chain links TRBV23-1 with TRBJ2-1, with a possible D match to TRBD2 (6 bases). TRBV23-1 is flagged as an ORF with uncertain function. Trimming stripped 4 bases from V and 0 bases from J, with 13 bases between. The CDR3 consists of 16 residues. The CDR3 coding sequence is TGCGCCAGCAGTCCCCCGGGACTCGACTCCTACAATGAGCAGTTCTTC. As protein: CASSPPGLDSYNEQFF.

The chain links TRBV5-6 to TRBJ1-3, with D unresolved. V lost 4 bases to trimming and J lost 0 bases, with 11 bases between them. Germline V gene lookup returns CDR1 SGHDT and CDR2 YYEEEE. This CDR3 contains 15 residues. The CDR3, as DNA: TGTGCCAGCAGCCTCCGACGGAGCTCTGGAAACACCATATATTTT. Residues: CASSLRRSSGNTIYF.

This clone was found once. The chain joins TRBV7-2 to TRBJ2-7, with D tentatively TRBD1 (6 bases). Trimming cost V 1 base and J 7 bases, with 17 bases left between them. Germline V gene data show CDR1 as SGHTA and CDR2 as FQGNSA. The CDR3 is 15 residues long. The CDR3 coding sequence is TGTGCCAGCAGCTTAGTTACGGACAGCACTGGAGAGCAGTACTTC. It codes for CASSLVTDSTGEQYF.

The chain joins TRBV2 to TRBJ2-3, with D possibly matching TRBD1 (6 bases). The germline CDR1 and CDR2 sequences are SNHLY and FYNNEI. This CDR3 is 15 amino acids long. V gave up 7 bases and J gave up 3 bases, with 17 bases separating them. CDR3 in DNA: TGTGCCAGCAAAACTAGGACAGTCCATACAGATACGCAGTATTTT. Its protein product is CASKTRTVHTDTQYF.

CDR3 amino acids: CASSPGQRGTDTQYF. CDR3 sequence (DNA): TGTGCCAGCAGCCCGGGACAGCGAGGCACAGATACGCAGTATTTT. V gene TRBV13 combines with J gene TRBJ2-3; 7 positions agree with TRBD1. The CDR3 extends over 15 amino acids. In germline, CDR1 is PRHDT, CDR2 FYEKMQ (reference sequence). Trimming removed 5 bases from V and 1 base from J; junction bases left unmatched: 6.

This clone was detected once. This chain uses TRBV13 with TRBJ2-4; 7 nucleotides line up with TRBD1. CDR1 PRHDT and CDR2 FYEKMQ come from the germline V gene (reference sequence). There are 16 residues in the CDR3. With V trimmed by 4 bases and J by 0 bases, 6 bases remained unmatched. The CDR3 DNA is TGTGCCAGCAGCTCCAGACAGGGAGAAGCCAAAAACATTCAGTACTTC. Residues: CASSSRQGEAKNIQYF.

Regarding this clone: This sample includes further DNA sequences coding for the same CDR3. The V gene is TRBV5-1, the J gene TRBJ1-2; 9 bases line up with TRBD1. The CDR3 totals 14 residues. V lost 0 bases, J lost 5 bases, and 2 bases stayed unmatched. Germline loops: CDR1 SGHRS, CDR2 YFSETQ. The CDR3, as DNA: TGCGCCAGCAGCTTGGGACAGGGGGATTATGGCTACACCTTC. Translating gives CASSLGQGDYGYTF.

The rearrangement joins TRBV25-1 to TRBJ2-3; the D gene is possibly TRBD2 (6 bases). Per germline, CDR1 MGHDK and CDR2 SYGVNS. Trimming removed 6 bases from V and 5 bases from J, with 9 bases in between. The CDR3 is made up of 12 amino acids. The chain's CDR3 is CASREGRDTQYF. The CDR3 DNA sequence: TGTGCCAGCAGGGAGGGGAGAGATACGCAGTATTTT.

This rearrangement joins TRBV6-5 to TRBJ1-6; 8 bases are shared with TRBD1. Trimming took 6 bases from V and 7 from J; bases not matched to a gene: 8. The CDR3 is made up of 15 amino acids. Germline V CDR1 and CDR2: MNHEY, SVGAGI. CDR3 amino acids: CASSDGTGTNSPLHF. For the CDR3, the DNA is TGTGCCAGCAGCGACGGGACAGGTACCAATTCACCCCTCCACTTT.

The V call is TRBV5-6, the J call TRBJ1-1; 9 bases align to TRBD1. The CDR3 is made up of 14 amino acids. The V gene end was trimmed by 3 bases and the J gene end by 5 bases; junction bases not matched to a gene: 5. Germline V CDR1 and CDR2: SGHDT, YYEEEE. The CDR3 loop is CASSSGQGRTEAFF. DNA for the CDR3: TGTGCCAGCAGCTCGGGACAGGGTAGAACTGAAGCTTTCTTT. Filled out from reference TRBV5-6 and TRBJ1-1, the complete variable domain reads DAGVTQSPTHLIKTRGQQVTLRCSPKSGHDTVSWYQQALGQGPQFIFQYYEEEERQRGNFPDRFSGHQFPNYSSELNVNALLLGDSALYLCASSSGQGRTEAFFGQGTRLTVV.

The chain recombines TRBV3-1 (or the pseudogene TRBV3-2) with TRBJ1-2; D is ambiguous. CDR1 and CDR2 from the germline V gene are LGHDT and YNNKEL (reference sequence). This CDR3 spans 14 amino acids. V was clipped by 0 bases and J by 5 bases, with 10 bases between them. As DNA, the CDR3 is TGTGCCAGCAGCCAAGAGCAGGACTTATATGGCTACACCTTC. This translates into CASSQEQDLYGYTF.

This clone was seen once. The rearrangement links TRBV28 to TRBJ2-1; TRBD2 agrees at 7 bases. The CDR3 length is 13 residues. With 11 bases clipped from V and 0 bases from J, the junction kept 4 bases outside the gene matches. Germline V gives CDR1 MDHEN, CDR2 SYDVKM. CDR3 amino acids: CASWGGSYNEQFF. The DNA of the CDR3 is TGTGCCTCATGGGGGGGCTCCTACAATGAGCAGTTCTTC.

The genes are TRBV3-1 (or the pseudogene TRBV3-2) and TRBJ1-6; 10 bases fit TRBD1. The CDR3 spans 17 residues. J was trimmed by 7 bases and V by 1 base; bases with no gene match: 7. Looked up from germline, CDR1 is LGHDT and CDR2 is YNNKEL (reference sequence). As DNA, the CDR3 is TGTGCCAGCAGCCAAGGGTCGGGACAGGGGAGAAATTCACCCCTCCACTTT. This gives the protein CASSQGSGQGRNSPLHF.

This rearrangement joins TRBV7-2 to TRBJ2-3; 8 bases are a match to TRBD2. CDR3 length: 16 amino acids. V gave up 6 bases and J gave up 5 bases; unmatched junction bases: 13. The V gene's germline CDR1 is SGHTA and CDR2 FQGNSA. The CDR3 sequence: CASSSLVVAGRDTQYF. The CDR3 bases are TGTGCCAGCAGTTCCCTTGTAGTAGCGGGGAGAGATACGCAGTATTTT.

The gene calls are TRBV19 and TRBJ2-7; 7 bases are shared with TRBD1. This CDR3 region has 16 residues. V dropped 6 bases and J dropped 2; count of bases not matched to a gene: 13. Germline CDR1 reads LNHDA; CDR2 reads SQIVND (reference sequence). The CDR3 bases are TGTGCCAGTAGCAAGAGCCCTTCCGGGACAGCCTACGAGCAGTACTTC. It yields the protein CASSKSPSGTAYEQYF. Complete variable domain (other parts from reference TRBV19 and TRBJ2-7): DGGITQSPKYLFRKEGQNVTLSCEQNLNHDAMYWYRQDPGQGLRLIYYSQIVNDFQKGDIAEGYSVSREKKESFPLTVTSAQKNPTAFYLCASSKSPSGTAYEQYFGPGTRLTVT.